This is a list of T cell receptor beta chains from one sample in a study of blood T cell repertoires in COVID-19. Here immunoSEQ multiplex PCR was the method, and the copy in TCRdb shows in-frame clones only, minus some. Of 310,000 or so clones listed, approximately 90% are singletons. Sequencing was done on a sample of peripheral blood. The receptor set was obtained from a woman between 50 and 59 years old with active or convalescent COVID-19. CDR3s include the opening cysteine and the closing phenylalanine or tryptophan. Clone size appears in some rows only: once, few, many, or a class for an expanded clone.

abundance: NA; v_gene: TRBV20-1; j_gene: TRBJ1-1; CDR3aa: CSAIEYGISEAFF
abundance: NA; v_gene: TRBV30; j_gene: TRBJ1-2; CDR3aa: CAWSTGQGGNYGYTF
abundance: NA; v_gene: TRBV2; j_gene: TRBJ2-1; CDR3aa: CASSDLREGLGEQFF
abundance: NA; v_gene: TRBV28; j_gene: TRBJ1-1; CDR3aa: CASRPGGVGSEAFF
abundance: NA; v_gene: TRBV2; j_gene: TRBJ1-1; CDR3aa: CASSAGVTAGVGRLGEAFF
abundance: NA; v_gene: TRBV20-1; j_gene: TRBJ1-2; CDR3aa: CSATTGYGYTF
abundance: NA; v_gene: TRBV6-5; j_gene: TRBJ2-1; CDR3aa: CASSLGNEQFF
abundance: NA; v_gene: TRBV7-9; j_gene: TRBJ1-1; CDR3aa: CASSLSGLSGRRNTEAFF
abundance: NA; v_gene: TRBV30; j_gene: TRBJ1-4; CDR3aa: CAWSDPVARGKLFF
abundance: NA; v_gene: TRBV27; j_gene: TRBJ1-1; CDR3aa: CASIQTAGTWAFF
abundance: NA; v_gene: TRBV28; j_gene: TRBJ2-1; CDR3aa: CASSFMRAGGRSSYNEQFF
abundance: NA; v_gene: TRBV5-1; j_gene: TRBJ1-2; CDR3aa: CASSFGQGAVNYGYTF
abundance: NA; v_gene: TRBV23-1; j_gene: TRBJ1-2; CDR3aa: CASSPTGNYGYTF
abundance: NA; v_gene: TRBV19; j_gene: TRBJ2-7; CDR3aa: CASSPRAGGTYEQYF
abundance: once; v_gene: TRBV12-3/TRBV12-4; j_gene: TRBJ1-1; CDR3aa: CASRYRAEAFF
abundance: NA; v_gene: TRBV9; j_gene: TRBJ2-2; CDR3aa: CASSVASRGRGTGELFF
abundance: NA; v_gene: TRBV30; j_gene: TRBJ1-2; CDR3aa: CAWSAHHRGGGYTF
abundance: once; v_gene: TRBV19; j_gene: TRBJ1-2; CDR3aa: CASSIGQIYGYTF
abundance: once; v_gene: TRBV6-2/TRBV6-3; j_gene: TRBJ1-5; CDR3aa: CASSYSQGAKAQHF
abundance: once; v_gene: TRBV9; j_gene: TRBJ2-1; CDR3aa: CASSVTNYPGGVSSYNEQFF
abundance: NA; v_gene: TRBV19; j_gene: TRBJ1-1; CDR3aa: CASSIGMATGAVEAFF
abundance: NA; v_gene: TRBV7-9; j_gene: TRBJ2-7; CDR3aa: CASSLGPSGSQLAYEQYF
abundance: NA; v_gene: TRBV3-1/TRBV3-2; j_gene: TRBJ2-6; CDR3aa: CASSRGLAGGAGANVLTF
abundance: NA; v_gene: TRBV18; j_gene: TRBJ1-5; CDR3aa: CASSPNRGSNQPQHF
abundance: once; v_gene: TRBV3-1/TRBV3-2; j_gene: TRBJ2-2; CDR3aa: CASSHPTSPGELFF
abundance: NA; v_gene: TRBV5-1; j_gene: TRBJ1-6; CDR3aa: CASSPGDRYNSPLHF
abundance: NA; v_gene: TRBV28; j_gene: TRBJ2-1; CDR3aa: CASSLLRAYNEQFF
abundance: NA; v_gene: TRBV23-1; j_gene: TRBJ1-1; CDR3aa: CASSLTFWGDTEAFF
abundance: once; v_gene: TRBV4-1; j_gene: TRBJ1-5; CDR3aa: CASSQVGTVGNQPQHF
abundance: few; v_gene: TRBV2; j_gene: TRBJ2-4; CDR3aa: CAMGQVKNIQYF
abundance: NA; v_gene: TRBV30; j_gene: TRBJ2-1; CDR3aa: CACTGTPYNEQFF
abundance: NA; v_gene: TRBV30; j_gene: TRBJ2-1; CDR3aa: CACLCDSSYNEQFF
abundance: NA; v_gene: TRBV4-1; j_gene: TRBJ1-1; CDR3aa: CASSQVKGANTEAFF
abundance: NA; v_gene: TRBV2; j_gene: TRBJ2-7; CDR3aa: CASSGPPPDRGSYEQYF
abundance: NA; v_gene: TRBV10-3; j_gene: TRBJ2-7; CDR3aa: CAIRGTSGEFEQYF